This T cell receptor (beta chain) comes out of a study of T cell repertoires in cytomegalovirus infection. The V and J ends lost 4 bases and 5 bases, in that order; junction bases with no gene match: 7. The germline V gene has CDR1 SGHRS and CDR2 YFSETQ. This CDR3 has 16 residues. Study-wide points: Within the response measured ex vivo, HLA-C-restricted CMV-specific TCR beta clonotypes were dominant.

TCRdb fed the reads into MiXCR, producing one record per CDR3 protein. In the table there are around 450,000 distinct CDR3 sequences, 25% to 40% of which are singletons. This clonotype has a single count. Antigen unknown. The gene calls are TRBV5-1 and TRBJ1-6; TRBD1 matches 9 bases. The sequence came from a human donor in good health (CMV status not recorded). Some clones in this sample may be carry-over from other donors' samples. The sample was PBMCs. The CDR3 spells CASSPVGTGHNSPLHF. In DNA form, the CDR3 reads TGCGCCAGCAGCCCAGTCGGGACAGGGCATAATTCACCCCTCCACTTT. The whole variable domain, filled in from reference TRBV5-1 and TRBJ1-6, reads KAGVTQTPRYLIKTRGQQVTLSCSPISGHRSVSWYQQTPGQGLQFLFEYFSETQRNKGNFPGRFSGRQFSNSRSEMNVSTLELGDSALYLCASSPVGTGHNSPLHFGNGTRLTVT.